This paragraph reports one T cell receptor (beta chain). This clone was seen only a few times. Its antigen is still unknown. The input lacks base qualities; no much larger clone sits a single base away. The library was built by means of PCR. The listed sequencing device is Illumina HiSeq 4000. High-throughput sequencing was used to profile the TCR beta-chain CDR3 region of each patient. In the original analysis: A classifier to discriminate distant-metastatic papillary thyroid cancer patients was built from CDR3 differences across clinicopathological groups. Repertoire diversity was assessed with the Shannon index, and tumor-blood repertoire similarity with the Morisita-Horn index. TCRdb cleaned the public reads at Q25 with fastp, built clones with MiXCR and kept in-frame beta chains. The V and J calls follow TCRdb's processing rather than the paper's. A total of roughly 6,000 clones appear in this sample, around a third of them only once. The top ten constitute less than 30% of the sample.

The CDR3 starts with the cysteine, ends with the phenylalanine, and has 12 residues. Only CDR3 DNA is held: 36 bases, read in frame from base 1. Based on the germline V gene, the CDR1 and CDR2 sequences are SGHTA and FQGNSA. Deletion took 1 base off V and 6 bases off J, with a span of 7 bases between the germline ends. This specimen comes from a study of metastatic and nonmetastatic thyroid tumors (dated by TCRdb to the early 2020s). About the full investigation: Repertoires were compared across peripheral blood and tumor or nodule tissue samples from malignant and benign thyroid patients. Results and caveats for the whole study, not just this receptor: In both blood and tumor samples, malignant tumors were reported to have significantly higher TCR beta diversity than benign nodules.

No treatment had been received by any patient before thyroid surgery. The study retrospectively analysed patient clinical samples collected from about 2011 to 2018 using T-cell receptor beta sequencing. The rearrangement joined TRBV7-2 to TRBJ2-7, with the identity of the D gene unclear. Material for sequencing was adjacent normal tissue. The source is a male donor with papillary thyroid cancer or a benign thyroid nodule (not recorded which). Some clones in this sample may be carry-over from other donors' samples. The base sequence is TGTGCCAGCAGCTTAGGATATTCCGAGCAGTACTTC. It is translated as CASSLGYSEQYF.